Following are 32 T cell receptor beta chains from one sample sequenced in a study of T cells in Graves' hyperthyroidism and ophthalmopathy. From RNA transcripts, TCR beta CDR3 regions were amplified. The study used the HTBI primer set for a first-round RT-PCR of the TCR CDR3. TCRdb re-called the multiplex PCR reads through MiXCR, storing one row per CDR3 protein. The table has about 300,000 distinct CDR3 sequences, less than 30% seen once; the top ten hold approximately 25%. Sequencing was performed on blood. These receptors all come from a man between 40 and 49 years old with Graves' hyperthyroidism that later progressed to Graves' ophthalmopathy.

This chain links TRBV10-1 with TRBJ2-2; 8 bases map to TRBD2. V dropped 1 base and J dropped 6; count of bases not matched to a gene: 7. The CDR3 is made up of 16 amino acids. CDR1 and CDR2 (germline): WNHNN, SYGVQD (reference sequence). The CDR3 spells CASSEFGTSIPGELFF. CDR3 sequence (DNA): TGCGCCAGCAGTGAGTTCGGGACTAGTATCCCCGGGGAGCTGTTTTTT.

In this sample, this clonotype turned up many times. The CDR3 protein is CASSLYLTVSGNTIYF. The CDR3 bases are TGTGCCAGCAGTTTATACCTGACAGTCTCTGGAAACACCATATATTTT. The V call is TRBV28, the J call TRBJ1-3; D might be TRBD1 (5 bases). Germline loops: CDR1 MDHEN, CDR2 SYDVKM. Trimming cost V 1 base and J 0 bases, with 10 bases left between them. CDR3 length equals 16 residues.

This clonotype was recorded many times. The chain uses TRBV6-5 and TRBJ1-1; no definite D call. The CDR3 totals 16 residues. Germline lookup yields CDR1 MNHEY and CDR2 SVGAGI. V dropped 0 bases and J dropped 1 base, with 12 bases sitting between them. The CDR3 spells CASSYSDGDANTEAFF. The CDR3 bases are TGTGCCAGCAGTTACTCCGACGGGGATGCGAACACTGAAGCTTTCTTT.

This clonotype has ten or more counts. The V gene is TRBV20-1, the J gene TRBJ2-2; TRBD2 aligns across 9 bases. The ends lost 2 bases at V and 0 bases at J; junction bases unmatched: 4. Germline assignment: CDR1 DFQATT and CDR2 SNEGSKA (reference sequence). The length of the CDR3 is 16 residues. CDR3 coding DNA: TGCAGTGCTAGAATGCTAGCGGGAACGAACACCGGGGAGCTGTTTTTT. It codes for CSARMLAGTNTGELFF.

In its sample, this clonotype was seen many times. This chain joins TRBV28 and TRBJ1-5; no reliable D call. Germline lookup yields CDR1 MDHEN and CDR2 SYDVKM. V dropped 2 bases and J dropped 7 bases, with 12 bases sitting between them. This CDR3 is built from 14 residues. The DNA of the CDR3 is TGTGCCAGCAGTTTAGTGCACAAGTTCCAGCCCCAGCATTTT. Encoded protein: CASSLVHKFQPQHF.

The chain has TRBV3-1 and TRBJ1-2; TRBD1 might be the D (5 bases). V lost 4 bases, J lost 7 bases, and 16 bases lay in between. CDR3 size: 14 residues. Germline CDR1 LGHDT, CDR2 YNNKEL (reference sequence). The CDR3 region is CASSREGLSGGYTF. For the CDR3, the DNA is TGTGCCAGCAGCCGAGAGGGACTTTCGGGTGGCTACACCTTC.

This clonotype was counted between two and nine times. The rearrangement uses TRBV6-1 and TRBJ1-5; maybe TRBD1 (6 bases). The CDR3 runs 13 residues. CDR1 MNHNS and CDR2 SASEGT come from the germline V gene. Trimming removed 1 base from V and 9 bases from J, with 10 bases in between. The CDR3 DNA follows: TGTGCCAGCAGTGAAGGGACAGCTCTGCCCCAGCATTTT. Translated: CASSEGTALPQHF.

This clonotype was recorded many times. This sequence joins TRBV25-1 and TRBJ2-2; maybe TRBD1 (5 bases). The CDR3 loop spans 15 amino acids. Germline V lookup: CDR1 MGHDK, CDR2 SYGVNS. The V and J ends lost 5 bases and 5 bases respectively, with 15 bases between them. In DNA, the CDR3 is TGTGCCAGCAGTCCGCAGGGCCAGGGAACCGGGGAGCTGTTTTTT. Its protein product is CASSPQGQGTGELFF.

This clonotype was counted at least ten times. One end of the junction does not line up with germline, which may come from a read error. The rearrangement links TRBV12-3 or TRBV12-4 to TRBJ1-1; TRBD1 matches at 8 bases. The CDR3 contains 19 residues. The CDR3 protein is CVSSFWGQAIGGMNTEAFF. DNA for the CDR3: TGTGTCAGCAGTTTCTGGGGACAGGCCATCGGAGGGATGAACACTGAAGCTTTCTTT.

This rearrangement joins TRBV5-1 to TRBJ1-5, with a weak D call TRBD1 (6 bases). Between the trimmed V and J ends, which lost 4 bases and 7 bases, there was a span of 12 bases. Germline loops: CDR1 SGHRS, CDR2 YFSETQ. CDR3 size: 13 residues. The CDR3, as DNA: TGCGCCAGCAGCCCTGGGGGGGCCCAGCCCCAGCATTTT. Translation: CASSPGGAQPQHF.

There are many counts of this clonotype. The rearrangement links TRBV28 to TRBJ1-6, with TRBD1 as a possible D gene (5 bases). Trimming pared 4 bases from V and 7 bases from J, leaving 14 bases between. The germline CDR1 and CDR2 sequences are MDHEN and SYDVKM. CDR3 size: 15 residues. CDR3: CASSSPPRGNSPLHF. For the CDR3, the DNA is TGTGCCAGCAGTTCACCCCCAAGGGGCAATTCACCCCTCCACTTT.

This clonotype showed up many times. V usage is TRBV4-1 and J usage is TRBJ2-7; 7 bases line up with TRBD2. Germline trimming cut 4 bases from V and 4 bases from J; bases unmatched to any gene: 10. Germline CDR1 is MGHRA and CDR2 is YSYEKL. The CDR3 spans 15 residues. The CDR3 bases are TGCGCCAGCAGCCTGAGTGGGAGGGCCGGATACGAGCAGTACTTC. Translation: CASSLSGRAGYEQYF.

The chain links TRBV2 to TRBJ2-7, with D tentatively TRBD1 (5 bases). V was trimmed by 8 bases and J by 1 base, leaving 18 bases between them. The germline V gene encodes CDR1 SNHLY and CDR2 FYNNEI. This CDR3 is 15 amino acids long. Here the CDR3 reads CASGETGPPSYEQYF. CDR3 in DNA: TGTGCCAGCGGGGAAACAGGTCCCCCATCCTACGAGCAGTACTTC.

The rearrangement joins TRBV20-1 to TRBJ1-5; TRBD1 aligns across 8 bases. The V segment lost 2 bases and the J segment 3 bases; nucleotides outside the gene matches: 9. The CDR3 has 16 residues. Germline V CDR1 and CDR2: DFQATT, SNEGSKA (reference sequence). CDR3 protein: CSARRAGGRNNQPQHF. CDR3 DNA sequence: TGCAGTGCTAGAAGGGCAGGGGGCCGAAACAATCAGCCCCAGCATTTT.

This clonotype was detected a few times. The chain joins TRBV10-3 to TRBJ2-5; TRBD2 might be the D (6 bases). V lost 10 bases and J 4 bases, leaving 22 bases between the germline ends. This CDR3 has 15 residues. Looked up from germline, CDR1 is ENHRY and CDR2 is SYGVKD. The CDR3 reads CATAGTDWSGETQYF. The CDR3 bases are TGTGCCACCGCGGGGACGGATTGGTCCGGAGAGACCCAGTACTTC.

The rearrangement uses TRBV11-2 and TRBJ2-7, with D perhaps TRBD2 (6 bases). Germline V gene lookup returns CDR1 SGHAT and CDR2 FQNNGV. The length of the CDR3 is 16 residues. V was pared by 3 bases and J by 1 base, with 16 bases between. CDR3 sequence (DNA): TGTGCCAGCAGCTTCGGTAGCGGTCCTAAGTCCTACGAGCAGTACTTC. Its protein is CASSFGSGPKSYEQYF.

J is TRBJ2-7 and V is TRBV28, with TRBD2 identical over 8 bases. V lost 5 bases to trimming and J lost 2 bases; unmatched junction nucleotides: 5. The CDR3 is made up of 14 amino acids. Germline V gives CDR1 MDHEN, CDR2 SYDVKM. For the CDR3, the DNA is TGTGCCAGCAGTGGACGGGAGGGGACCTACGAGCAGTACTTC. It specifies CASSGREGTYEQYF.

The V and J genes are TRBV6-2 or TRBV6-3 and TRBJ2-2; 14 bases fit TRBD2. Germline V gives CDR1 MNHEY, CDR2 SVGEGT. This CDR3 has 18 amino acids. V shed 6 bases and J 3 bases; nucleotides not matched to a gene: 9. The CDR3 is CASSPRTSGRTYTGELFF. In DNA, the CDR3 is TGTGCCAGCAGCCCACGGACTAGCGGGAGGACCTACACCGGGGAGCTGTTTTTT.

This clonotype was detected many times. V is TRBV2 and J is TRBJ2-7; possible D gene TRBD2, 5 bases. Germline CDR1 and CDR2: SNHLY and FYNNEI. CDR3 size: 11 residues. Trimming cost V 9 bases and J 5 bases, with 11 bases left between them. The CDR3 spells CASTILDEQYF. The DNA of the CDR3 is TGTGCCAGTACTATACTAGACGAGCAGTACTTC.

This clonotype was found many times. The genes are TRBV18 and TRBJ1-2; 9 nucleotides line up with TRBD1. Trimming at V came to 2 bases and at J to 11 bases, leaving 6 bases not matched to a gene. Germline-derived CDR1 and CDR2 are KGHSH and LQKENI. CDR3 size: 13 residues. Here the CDR3 DNA reads TGTGCCAGCTCACCAAACCTTGACAGGGGGTACACCTTC. Amino acids: CASSPNLDRGYTF.

This clonotype was counted at least ten times. This rearrangement joins TRBV9 to TRBJ2-2; D is undetermined. Germline CDR1 is SGDLS and CDR2 is YYNGEE. The CDR3 has 15 residues. Trimming pared 4 bases from V and 6 bases from J, leaving 16 bases between. The CDR3 coding sequence is TGTGCCAGCAGCCTCGATTCGCCGCTAGCCGGGGAGCTGTTTTTT. As protein: CASSLDSPLAGELFF. Full variable domain (rest looked up from reference TRBV9 and TRBJ2-2): DSGVTQTPKHLITATGQRVTLRCSPRSGDLSVYWYQQSLDQGLQFLIQYYNGEERAKGNILERFSAQQFPDLHSELNLSSLELGDSALYFCASSLDSPLAGELFFGEGSRLTVL.

V and J are TRBV7-2 and TRBJ2-5; D call uncertain. The CDR3 runs to 14 residues. The germline V gene has CDR1 SGHTA and CDR2 FQGNSA. The V end was cut by 5 bases, the J end by 1 base, with 11 bases between. CDR3 in amino acids: CASSPPWAQETQYF. The CDR3 coding sequence is TGTGCCAGCAGCCCGCCCTGGGCCCAAGAGACCCAGTACTTC.

In this sample, this clonotype turned up many times. J is TRBJ2-5 and V is TRBV28, with a possible D match to TRBD2 (6 bases). CDR3 length: 17 amino acids. Trimming left V 3 bases short and J 2 bases short, with 19 bases between. Looked up from germline, CDR1 is MDHEN and CDR2 is SYDVKM. The CDR3 sequence: CASSFWDFSEVQETQYF. The CDR3, as DNA: TGTGCCAGCAGTTTCTGGGACTTTTCTGAGGTTCAAGAGACCCAGTACTTC.

The rearrangement uses TRBV20-1 and TRBJ1-1, with TRBD1 as a possible D gene (5 bases). This CDR3 is built from 14 residues. The germline gives CDR1 DFQATT, CDR2 SNEGSKA (reference sequence). As DNA, the CDR3 is TGCCGAGCGGAATTGGGGTTGGGGGACACTGAAGCTTTCTTT. Amino acids: CRAELGLGDTEAFF.

This clonotype came up many times. The chain employs TRBV11-2 and TRBJ2-7; D possibly corresponds to TRBD1 (6 bases). Trimming removed 5 bases from V and 2 bases from J, with 13 bases in between. Germline V gene data show CDR1 as SGHAT and CDR2 as FQNNGV. CDR3 length: 14 residues. This CDR3 is CASSNRDNTYEQYF. CDR3 nucleotide sequence: TGTGCCAGCAGCAACCGGGACAACACCTACGAGCAGTACTTC.

The chain couples TRBV6-2 or TRBV6-3 to TRBJ2-7; D not resolved. Germline V gene lookup returns CDR1 MNHEY and CDR2 SVGEGT. V lost 7 bases and J lost 3, with 25 bases in between. The CDR3 length is 17 residues. CDR3 residues: CASMAGSRRTLNYEQYF. CDR3 coding DNA: TGTGCCAGCATGGCAGGAAGTCGTCGAACCCTCAACTACGAGCAGTACTTC.

The gene calls are TRBV12-3 or TRBV12-4 and TRBJ2-7, with 14 nucleotides matching TRBD2. The CDR3 is made up of 16 amino acids. V dropped 6 bases and J dropped 4; count of bases not matched to a gene: 8. CDR3 loop: CASRSGLAGALYEQYF. In DNA form, the CDR3 reads TGTGCCAGCAGATCGGGACTAGCGGGAGCATTGTACGAGCAGTACTTC.

In this sample, this clonotype turned up many times. V is TRBV28 and J is TRBJ1-5; D is unresolved. This CDR3 spans 14 amino acids. V shed 6 bases and J shed 4 bases, with 13 bases lying between them. Looked up from germline, CDR1 is MDHEN and CDR2 is SYDVKM. The CDR3 region has the DNA TGTGCCAGCAGGGGATTTTCCCCAAATCAGCCCCAGCATTTT. Its translation is CASRGFSPNQPQHF. Complete variable domain (other parts from reference TRBV28 and TRBJ1-5): DVKVTQSSRYLVKRTGEKVFLECVQDMDHENMFWYRQDPGLGLRLIYFSYDVKMKEKGDIPEGYSVSREKKERFSLILESASTNQTSMYLCASRGFSPNQPQHFGDGTRLSIL.

CDR3 DNA sequence: TGTGCCAGCAGCCCTACTCGGGGGGCCTGGACAGGGATCTATGGCTACACCTTC. Amino acids: CASSPTRGAWTGIYGYTF. The rearrangement joins TRBV11-2 to TRBJ1-2, with 8 nucleotides matching TRBD1. The CDR3 totals 18 residues. V dropped 5 bases and J dropped 4; count of bases not matched to a gene: 18. The germline V gene encodes CDR1 SGHAT and CDR2 FQNNGV.

Comments on this clonotype: This may arise from a read error, as a much more abundant clone is one base away. The chain recombines TRBV14 with TRBJ1-2; 8 bases fit TRBD1. CDR1 and CDR2 from the germline V gene are SGHDN and FVKESK. This CDR3 spans 13 amino acids. The V segment lost 3 bases and the J segment 7 bases; nucleotides outside the gene matches: 4. The CDR3 DNA sequence: TGTGCCAGCAGCCAGGACAGGGTTACTGGCTACACCTTC. It codes for CASSQDRVTGYTF.

This clonotype came up many times. V usage is TRBV10-1 and J usage is TRBJ1-5; D gene uncertain. The length of the CDR3 is 13 residues. Per the germline V gene, CDR1 is WNHNN and CDR2 is SYGVQD (reference sequence). The ends were cut back, 9 bases at V and 0 bases at J, with 9 bases in the middle. This CDR3 is CARVKSSNQPQHF. The CDR3 nucleotides are TGCGCCAGGGTTAAATCTAGCAATCAGCCCCAGCATTTT.

This clonotype has at least ten counts. The chain is built from TRBV6-5 and TRBJ1-2; D is ambiguous. Trimming took 7 bases from V and 5 from J, leaving 11 bases between them. The CDR3 sequence is 12 residues long. The germline V gene has CDR1 MNHEY and CDR2 SVGAGI. The CDR3 DNA is TGTGCCAGCACAAACGCGGGATATGGCTACACCTTC. Translation: CASTNAGYGYTF.